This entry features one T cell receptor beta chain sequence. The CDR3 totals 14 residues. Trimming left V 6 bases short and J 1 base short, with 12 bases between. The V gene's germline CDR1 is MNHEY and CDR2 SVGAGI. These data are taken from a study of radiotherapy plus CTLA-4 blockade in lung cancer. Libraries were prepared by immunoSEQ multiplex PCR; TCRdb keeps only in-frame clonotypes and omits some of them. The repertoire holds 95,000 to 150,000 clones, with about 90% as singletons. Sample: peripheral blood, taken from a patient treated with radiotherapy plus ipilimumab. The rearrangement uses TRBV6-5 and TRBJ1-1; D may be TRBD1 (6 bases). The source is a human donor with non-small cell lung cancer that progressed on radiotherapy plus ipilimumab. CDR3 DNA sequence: TGTGCCAGCAGAACCGGGACACAGAACACTGAAGCTTTCTTT. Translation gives CASRTGTQNTEAFF.